This T cell receptor (beta chain) was identified in a study of blood T cell repertoires in COVID-19. Overall study context: Samples taken during acute and convalescent COVID-19 were collected in the United States, Italy and Spain. From T cells, B-cell-depleted T cells, or PBMCs came the material, which was cDNA or gDNA.

Per the original methods: Reference gene primer amplification in the assay estimated nucleated cell counts. Profiling relied on immunoSEQ multiplex PCR, and the TCRdb table lists in-frame clones only, not all of them. That table is the source of V, J and clone size, and D and trimming were worked out from the DNA. The table shows approximately 150,000 clones, with 85% to 90% occurring only once. Enrolment of Seattle patients took place during active infection, and they were followed longitudinally. CDR1 is SGDLS and CDR2 is YYNGEE in the germline V gene. This CDR3 is 14 amino acids long. Trimming removed 3 bases at V and 0 bases at J, with 8 bases between.

The receptor was derived from a man aged 18 to 35 with COVID-19, enrolled during active disease. The chain carries TRBV9 and TRBJ2-3; tentative D call: TRBD2 (6 bases). Material: peripheral blood. This CDR3 reads CASSGSGSTDTQYF. Written as DNA, the CDR3 is TGTGCCAGCAGCGGCAGCGGGAGCACAGATACGCAGTATTTT.